The 18 T cell receptor beta chains in this list originate from one sample, sequenced in a study of long-term antiretroviral therapy in people with HIV. Researchers report immunoSEQ v3.0 was run at survey level. Data came from immunoSEQ multiplex PCR; TCRdb stores just in-frame clones and leaves some out. The top ten hold around 15% of the sample, which has 10,000 to 15,000 clones, about 80% seen once. The input for sequencing was unsorted PBMCs, taken 1.3 years after starting antiretroviral therapy. The receptors were sampled from a young woman with HIV.

The chain combines TRBV29-1 with TRBJ1-2; the D is unclear. Germline CDR1 and CDR2: SQVTM and ANQGSEA. Trimming stripped 7 bases from V and 8 bases from J, with 14 bases between. The CDR3 covers 11 residues. CDR3 DNA: TGCAGCGCCGCAGCCCTGGGAGGCTACACCTTC. Its protein is CSAAALGGYTF.

This chain uses TRBV2 with TRBJ2-7, with D hard to call. Germline V lookup: CDR1 SNHLY, CDR2 FYNNEI. This CDR3 comprises 13 residues. V was clipped by 3 bases and J by 2 bases, with 8 bases between them. This CDR3 reads CASSDYAAYEQYF. DNA of the CDR3: TGTGCCAGCAGTGATTACGCAGCCTACGAGCAGTACTTC.

This clone was counted a few times. The CDR3, as DNA: TGTGCCAGCAGCCAATGGGGTTCCAAACGCAATGTGGAGACCCAGTACTTC. Encoded protein: CASSQWGSKRNVETQYF. The V call is TRBV4-2, the J call TRBJ2-5; D is undetermined. Germline-derived CDR1 and CDR2 are LGHNA and YNFKEQ. V dropped 2 bases and J dropped 5 bases, with 21 bases sitting between them. The CDR3 has 17 residues.

Written as DNA, the CDR3 is TGTGCCAGCAGTATCTCGGGGACCTCCTACGAGCAGTACTTC. Translation gives CASSISGTSYEQYF. The chain uses TRBV6-5 and TRBJ2-7, with D perhaps assigned TRBD1 or TRBD2 (5 bases each). The ends were cut back, 5 bases at V and 0 bases at J, with 11 bases in the middle. Germline loops: CDR1 MNHEY, CDR2 SVGAGI. CDR3 length: 14 residues.

The V gene is TRBV9, the J gene TRBJ2-1; maybe TRBD2 (6 bases). Germline assignment: CDR1 SGDLS and CDR2 YYNGEE. The CDR3 is made up of 13 amino acids. V lost 0 bases and J lost 8, with 9 bases in between. The CDR3: CASSVEGGDEQFF. In DNA form, the CDR3 reads TGTGCCAGCAGCGTAGAAGGCGGGGATGAGCAGTTCTTC.

This rearrangement joins TRBV7-3 to TRBJ2-3; perhaps D is TRBD1 or TRBD2 (5 bases each). There are 15 residues in the CDR3. V was trimmed by 0 bases and J by 0 bases, leaving 7 bases between them. The germline gives CDR1 SGHTA, CDR2 FQGTGA. Here the CDR3 DNA reads TGTGCCAGCAGCTTAACGGGGACCAGCACAGATACGCAGTATTTT. It is translated as CASSLTGTSTDTQYF.

V usage is TRBV14 and J usage is TRBJ2-6; 12 positions agree with TRBD1. The CDR3 spans 16 residues. Per germline, CDR1 SGHDN and CDR2 FVKESK. V shed 6 bases and J 2 bases; nucleotides not matched to a gene: 2. Here the CDR3 DNA reads TGTGCCAGCAGGGGACAGGGGGCGCCTGGGGCCAACGTCCTGACTTTC. It specifies CASRGQGAPGANVLTF.

This sequence joins TRBV9 and TRBJ1-3, with D tentatively TRBD1 (6 bases). CDR1 is SGDLS and CDR2 is YYNGEE in the germline V gene. V lost 0 bases and J 0 bases, leaving 22 bases between the germline ends. The CDR3 is made up of 20 amino acids. The CDR3 spells CASSVAGAASHTHSGNTIYF. Written as DNA, the CDR3 is TGTGCCAGCAGCGTAGCGGGGGCAGCTTCTCATACCCACTCTGGAAACACCATATATTTT. Combining the CDR3 with reference TRBV9 and TRBJ1-3 gives the whole variable domain DSGVTQTPKHLITATGQRVTLRCSPRSGDLSVYWYQQSLDQGLQFLIQYYNGEERAKGNILERFSAQQFPDLHSELNLSSLELGDSALYFCASSVAGAASHTHSGNTIYFGEGSWLTVV.

The CDR3 nucleotides are TGTGCCACCAGCCCACACCTTCAGCCCCAGCATTTT. This sequence encodes CATSPHLQPQHF. The chain is built from TRBV15 and TRBJ1-5, with unresolved D. CDR1 and CDR2 (germline): LNHNV, YYDKDF (reference sequence). Trimming left V 5 bases short and J 6 bases short, with 8 bases between. This CDR3 comprises 12 residues.

The V and J genes are TRBV5-8 and TRBJ2-5; tentatively, D is TRBD1 (5 bases). This CDR3 has 14 residues. With 1 base removed from V and 3 bases from J, the gap between germline ends came to 10 bases. Germline-derived CDR1 and CDR2 are SGHTS and YDEGEE. The CDR3 region has the DNA TGTGCCAGCAGCTTGCTGAGACAGAAAGAGACCCAGTACTTC. This codes for CASSLLRQKETQYF.

The rearrangement links TRBV4-1 to TRBJ2-7, with D unclear. This CDR3 is built from 15 residues. Trimming removed 0 bases at V and 1 base at J, with 10 bases between. Germline V CDR1 and CDR2: MGHRA, YSYEKL. The CDR3 spells CASSQDIGVSYEQYF. In DNA, the CDR3 is TGCGCCAGCAGCCAAGATATCGGAGTTTCCTACGAGCAGTACTTC.

This clone was observed a single time. The V gene is TRBV4-3, the J gene TRBJ2-2; 7 bases line up with TRBD1. The germline V gene encodes CDR1 LGHNA and CDR2 YSLEER. V was pared by 2 bases and J by 6 bases, with 0 bases of the junction left unmatched. This CDR3 is built from 13 residues. CDR3 nucleotide sequence: TGCGCCAGCAGCCAAACAGGGGCCGGGGAGCTGTTTTTT. Translated, it gives CASSQTGAGELFF.

This clone is a singleton in its sample. The genes are TRBV9 and TRBJ2-3; D gene ambiguous. Trimming cost V 1 base and J 6 bases, with 3 bases left between them. The CDR3 covers 11 residues. The germline V gene has CDR1 SGDLS and CDR2 YYNGEE. CDR3 sequence (DNA): TGTGCCAGCAGCGTAATTGATACGCAGTATTTT. It specifies CASSVIDTQYF.

The chain has TRBV6-5 and TRBJ2-5, with D possibly matching TRBD2 (6 bases). CDR1 is MNHEY, CDR2 SVGAGI, per germline. Trimming removed 6 bases from V and 14 bases from J, with 13 bases in between. CDR3 length: 10 residues. DNA of the CDR3: TGTGCCAGCAGGCCGACTAGTCCCTACTTC. The encoded protein is CASRPTSPYF.

The chain joins TRBV27 to TRBJ2-5; D is unresolved. Germline V gene lookup returns CDR1 MNHEY and CDR2 SMNVEV (reference sequence). Trimming cost V 5 bases and J 1 base, with 20 bases left between them. This CDR3 has 17 residues. Written as DNA, the CDR3 is TGTGCCAGCAGTCCCCTGACCGTAACTGGCGTCCAAGAGACCCAGTACTTC. The encoded protein is CASSPLTVTGVQETQYF.

The chain is built from TRBV28 and TRBJ1-1; TRBD1 matches at 8 bases. The CDR3 runs 14 residues. Germline V lookup: CDR1 MDHEN, CDR2 SYDVKM. The V segment lost 4 bases and the J segment 0 bases; nucleotides outside the gene matches: 1. The DNA for the CDR3 is TGTGCCAGCAGTTGGACAGGGATGAACACTGAAGCTTTCTTT. Protein sequence: CASSWTGMNTEAFF.

The rearrangement links TRBV18 to TRBJ2-7; 8 nucleotides match TRBD1. The CDR3 has 13 amino acids. Germline V gene data show CDR1 as KGHSH and CDR2 as LQKENI. The V gene end was trimmed by 5 bases and the J gene end by 5 bases; junction bases not matched to a gene: 5. The CDR3 region is CASSSGTGNEQYF. CDR3 nucleotides: TGTGCCAGCTCATCCGGGACAGGCAACGAGCAGTACTTC.

The chain links TRBV27 to TRBJ2-1; 14 bases align to TRBD2. From germline, CDR1 is MNHEY and CDR2 SMNVEV (reference sequence). Trimming took 3 bases from V and 8 from J; bases not matched to a gene: 6. The CDR3 consists of 16 residues. CDR3 coding DNA: TGTGCCAGCAGTTTCGGGACTAGCGGGAGTAGGTATGAGCAGTTCTTC. This sequence encodes CASSFGTSGSRYEQFF.